Each of the 16 T cell receptor beta chains below was sequenced from the same sample in a study of beta chain features in type 1 diabetes. Expressed TCRB transcripts got sequenced, as all isolated RNA was reverse transcribed. This table comes from immunoSEQ multiplex PCR, and its TCRdb copy is limited to in-frame clones, with some not included. The table shows around 200,000 clones, with about 12% occurring only once. The sequenced sample consisted of central memory CD4+ T cells from blood. These receptors came from a woman aged 18-29 years in good health.

This sequence joins TRBV23-1 and TRBJ2-7; D might be TRBD2 (5 bases). TRBV23-1 is an ORF, and what it does is uncertain. The CDR3 totals 15 residues. V dropped 6 bases and J dropped 2 bases, with 17 bases sitting between them. DNA of the CDR3: TGCGCCAGCAGCTCGAATCGAGCGGATACCTACGAGCAGTACTTC. Amino acid sequence: CASSSNRADTYEQYF.

This clone has more than one count but fewer than ten. The chain carries TRBV4-2 and TRBJ2-7, with TRBD1 identical over 10 bases. Germline CDR1 and CDR2: LGHNA and YNFKEQ. The CDR3 spans 16 residues. After removal of 3 bases from V and 4 bases from J, the junction contained 9 bases not matched to a gene. CDR3 nucleotide sequence: TGTGCCAGCAGCCAGCTCGGGACAGGGGATAGGTACGAGCAGTACTTC. Translating gives CASSQLGTGDRYEQYF.

This clone was found a few times. The chain links TRBV28 to TRBJ1-2; D is uncertain. Germline loops: CDR1 MDHEN, CDR2 SYDVKM. This CDR3 has 14 amino acids. Trimming pared 3 bases from V and 6 bases from J, leaving 14 bases between. Here the CDR3 DNA reads TGTGCCAGCAGTTTCTCTACCGCCAGGAATGGCTACACCTTC. The encoded protein is CASSFSTARNGYTF.

The chain joins TRBV10-3 to TRBJ2-1; no clear D. Per the germline V gene, CDR1 is ENHRY and CDR2 is SYGVKD. The CDR3 is 13 amino acids. Trimming took 3 bases from V and 0 from J, leaving 3 bases between them. The CDR3 here is CAISDSSYNEQFF. CDR3 nucleotide sequence: TGTGCCATCAGTGATAGCTCCTACAATGAGCAGTTCTTC.

The V call is TRBV18, the J call TRBJ2-1, with 9 bases that match TRBD1. The CDR3 has 15 residues. The V gene's germline CDR1 is KGHSH and CDR2 LQKENI. The V and J ends lost 1 base and 6 bases, in that order; junction bases with no gene match: 4. CDR3 DNA: TGTGCCAGCTCACCACTTGGACAGGGGAGCAATGAGCAGTTCTTC. Its translation is CASSPLGQGSNEQFF. The entire variable domain, with the rest obtained from reference TRBV18 and TRBJ2-1, is as follows: NAGVMQNPRHLVRRRGQEARLRCSPMKGHSHVYWYRQLPEEGLKFMVYLQKENIIDESGMPKERFSAEFPKEGPSILRIQQVVRGDSAAYFCASSPLGQGSNEQFFGPGTRLTVL.

This clone has only a few counts. The J gene is TRBJ2-5, the V gene TRBV21-1; TRBD2 is the table's D call, not checked against the DNA. TRBV21-1 is designated a pseudogene. The CDR3 runs to 15 residues. The CDR3 sequence is CASSKPGTGQETQYF. The DNA of the CDR3 is TGTGCCAGCAGCAAACCGGGAACGGGGCAAGAGACCCAGTACTTC.

The chain is built from TRBV6-6 and TRBJ1-5; D may be TRBD1 (5 bases). Trimming took 4 bases from V and 2 from J, leaving 12 bases between them. This CDR3 region has 15 residues. Germline V gives CDR1 MNHNY, CDR2 SVGAGI (reference sequence). CDR3 amino acids: CASSWQGGGNQPQHF. The CDR3 DNA reads TGTGCCAGCAGTTGGCAGGGTGGTGGCAATCAGCCCCAGCATTTT.

This clone was picked up a small number of times. V usage is TRBV7-2 and J usage is TRBJ2-5; a weak D match, TRBD1 (6 bases). V was clipped by 3 bases and J by 6 bases, with 17 bases between them. This CDR3 contains 15 residues. In germline, CDR1 is SGHTA, CDR2 FQGNSA. In nucleotides, the CDR3 is TGTGCCAGCAGCTTTTTAGGGGGAGAGAAAAAGACCCAGTACTTC. As protein: CASSFLGGEKKTQYF.

This clone showed up just a few times. The chain joins TRBV28 to TRBJ1-2, with 10 bases matching TRBD1. This CDR3 contains 16 residues. Germline V gene lookup returns CDR1 MDHEN and CDR2 SYDVKM. V gave up 3 bases and J gave up 8 bases; unmatched junction bases: 12. Here the CDR3 reads CASSLAGTGELVGYTF. As DNA, the CDR3 is TGTGCCAGCAGTTTGGCGGGGACAGGGGAGCTGGTGGGCTACACCTTC.

CDR3 loop: CASSLAQGRAKNIQYF. In nucleotides, the CDR3 is TGTGCCAGCAGCTTAGCGCAGGGGAGGGCGAAAAACATTCAGTACTTC. The J gene is TRBJ2-4, the V gene TRBV7-2; the D gene is possibly TRBD2 (7 bases). V was pared by 0 bases and J by 4 bases, with 13 bases between. This CDR3 comprises 16 residues. Germline V gene data show CDR1 as SGHTA and CDR2 as FQGNSA.

The J gene is TRBJ1-3, the V gene TRBV29-1; tentatively, D is TRBD1 (6 bases). Deletions cut 6 bases from V and 0 bases from J, with 12 bases between. Per germline, CDR1 SQVTM and CDR2 ANQGSEA. The CDR3 totals 14 residues. The CDR3 DNA follows: TGCAGCGTGCGACAGGACGACTCTGGAAACACCATATATTTT. Translation: CSVRQDDSGNTIYF.

J is TRBJ1-4 and V is TRBV11-2; a weak D match, TRBD1 (5 bases). The CDR3 loop spans 14 amino acids. The germline gives CDR1 SGHAT, CDR2 FQNNGV. V gave up 5 bases and J gave up 3 bases, with 10 bases separating them. The DNA of the CDR3 is TGTGCCAGCAGCAGACAGCCCTCTAATGAAAAACTGTTTTTT. Amino acid sequence: CASSRQPSNEKLFF.

The V gene is TRBV30, the J gene TRBJ2-7, with 13 positions matching TRBD2. Unmatched junction bases numbered 0, after V lost 3 bases and J lost 4 bases. The length of the CDR3 is 13 residues. CDR1 and CDR2 (germline): GTSNPN, SVGIG (reference sequence). The CDR3 loop is CAWRLAGGYEQYF. In DNA, the CDR3 is TGTGCCTGGAGACTAGCGGGAGGGTACGAGCAGTACTTC.

The CDR3 DNA follows: TGTGCCAGCAGTGCCGGTGGACTAGCGGGAGTGGGAGAGAGCGAGCAGTACTTC. This encodes CASSAGGLAGVGESEQYF. The V and J genes are TRBV2 and TRBJ2-7; 13 nucleotides match TRBD2. Per the germline V gene, CDR1 is SNHLY and CDR2 is FYNNEI. V shed 4 bases and J 6 bases; nucleotides not matched to a gene: 15. CDR3 length equals 18 residues.

This sequence joins TRBV18 and TRBJ2-7; perhaps TRBD2 as D (5 bases). CDR3 length: 15 amino acids. CDR1 is KGHSH and CDR2 is LQKENI in the germline V gene. V dropped 2 bases and J dropped 0 bases, with 11 bases sitting between them. The CDR3 DNA reads TGTGCCAGCTCACCAGGACGAGGGATCTCCTACGAGCAGTACTTC. As protein: CASSPGRGISYEQYF.

This clone was seen a handful of times. The rearrangement uses TRBV18 and TRBJ1-1; TRBD1 might be the D (6 bases). CDR3 length equals 15 residues. V gave up 3 bases and J gave up 1 base, with 12 bases separating them. Germline loops: CDR1 KGHSH, CDR2 LQKENI. The CDR3 here is CASSPYRDTNTEAFF. The CDR3 nucleotides are TGTGCCAGCTCACCCTACAGGGATACGAACACTGAAGCTTTCTTT.